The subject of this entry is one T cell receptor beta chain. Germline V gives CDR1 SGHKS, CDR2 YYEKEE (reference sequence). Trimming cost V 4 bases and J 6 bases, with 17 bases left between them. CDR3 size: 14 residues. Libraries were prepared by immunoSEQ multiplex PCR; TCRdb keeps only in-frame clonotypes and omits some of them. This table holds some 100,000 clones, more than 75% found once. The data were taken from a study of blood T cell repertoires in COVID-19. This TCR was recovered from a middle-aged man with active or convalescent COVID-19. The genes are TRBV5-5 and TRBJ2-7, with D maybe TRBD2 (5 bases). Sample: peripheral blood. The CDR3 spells CASSLGGLVTEQYF. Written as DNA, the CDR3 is TGTGCCAGCAGCCTCGGCGGGCTAGTTACCGAGCAGTACTTC.